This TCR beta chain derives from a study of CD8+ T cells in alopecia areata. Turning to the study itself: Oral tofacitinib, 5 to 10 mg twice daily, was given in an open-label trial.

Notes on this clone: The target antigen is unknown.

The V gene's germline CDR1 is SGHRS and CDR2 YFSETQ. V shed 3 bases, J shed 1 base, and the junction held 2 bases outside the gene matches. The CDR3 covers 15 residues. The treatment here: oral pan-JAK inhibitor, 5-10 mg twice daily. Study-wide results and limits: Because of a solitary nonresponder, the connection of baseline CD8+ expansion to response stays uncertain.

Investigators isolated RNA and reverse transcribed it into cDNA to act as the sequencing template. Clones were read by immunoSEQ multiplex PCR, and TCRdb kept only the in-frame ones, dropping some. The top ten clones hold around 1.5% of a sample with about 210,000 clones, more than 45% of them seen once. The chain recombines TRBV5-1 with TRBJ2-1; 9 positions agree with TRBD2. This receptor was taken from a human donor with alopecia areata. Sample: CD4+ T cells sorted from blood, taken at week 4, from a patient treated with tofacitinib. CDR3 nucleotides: TGCGCCAGCAGCTCCGCGGGGGGGTCCTACAATGAGCAGTTCTTC. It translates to CASSSAGGSYNEQFF.